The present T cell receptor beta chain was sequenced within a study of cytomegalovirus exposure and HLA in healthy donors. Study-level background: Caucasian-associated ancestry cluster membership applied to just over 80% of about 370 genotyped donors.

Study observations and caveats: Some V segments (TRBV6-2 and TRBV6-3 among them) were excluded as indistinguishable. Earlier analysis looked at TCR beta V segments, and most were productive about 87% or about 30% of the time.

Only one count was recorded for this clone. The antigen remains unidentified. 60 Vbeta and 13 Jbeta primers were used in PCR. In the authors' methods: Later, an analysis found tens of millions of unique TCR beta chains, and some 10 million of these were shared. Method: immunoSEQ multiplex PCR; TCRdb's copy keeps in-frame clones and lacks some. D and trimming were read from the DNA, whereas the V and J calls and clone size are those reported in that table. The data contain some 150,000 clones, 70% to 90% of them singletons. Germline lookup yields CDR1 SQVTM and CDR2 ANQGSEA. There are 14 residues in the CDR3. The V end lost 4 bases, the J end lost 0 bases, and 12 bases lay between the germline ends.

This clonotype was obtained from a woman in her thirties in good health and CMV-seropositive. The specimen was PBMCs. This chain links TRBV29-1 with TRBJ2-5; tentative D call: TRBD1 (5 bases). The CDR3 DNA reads TGCAGCGTTGGACAGTTTCGGTACCAAGAGACCCAGTACTTC. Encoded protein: CSVGQFRYQETQYF.